Sequencing of this T cell receptor beta chain was carried out in a study of cytomegalovirus exposure and HLA in healthy donors. Study-wide points: TCR beta sequences reportedly predicted the HLA-A and HLA-B alleles of most subjects accurately.

This clone was seen a single time. Its antigen is still unknown. V was clipped by 2 bases and J by 3 bases, with 11 bases between them. The length of the CDR3 is 14 residues. The germline CDR1 and CDR2 sequences are SGHDT and YYEEEE. In the PCR, 60 Vbeta and 13 Jbeta primers were used. The repertoire was sequenced with immunoSEQ multiplex PCR; TCRdb's copy has only in-frame clones and lacks some. This table holds 95,000 to 100,000 clones, 75% to 80% found once. This clonotype was sampled from a female donor in good health and CMV-seronegative. Input material: PBMCs. This rearrangement joins TRBV5-6 to TRBJ1-2, with D perhaps matching TRBD1 (5 bases). The CDR3 loop is CASSLKGVDYGYTF. CDR3 in DNA: TGTGCCAGCAGCTTAAAAGGGGTTGACTATGGCTACACCTTC.